This T cell receptor (beta chain) originates from a study of response to subunit inactivated influenza vaccine. TCRdb redid the calling of the RT-PCR reads with MiXCR, one entry per CDR3 protein. The sample contains some 570,000 distinct CDR3 sequences, around 11% of which appear only once. The CDR3 sequence is 16 residues long. V lost 4 bases, J lost 4 bases, and 7 bases stayed unmatched. CDR1 and CDR2 from the germline V gene are SGHRS and YFSETQ. This same sample was also part of a study on T cells expressing NK-cell markers. That work states: 5'RACE template switching with UMIs produced the TCR beta cDNA. Eight donors were sequenced, of whom seven were HCMV-seropositive, while the remaining one was HCMV-seronegative. The CD3+CD56-NKG2C+ fraction of a handful of donors was likewise dominated by these clonotypes.

Sequenced here: PBMCs from blood, sampled on the day of vaccination. This chain uses TRBV5-1 with TRBJ2-3, with 12 positions matching TRBD2. The sequence was obtained from a man aged 45-65 years who received an inactivated influenza vaccine. As DNA, the CDR3 is TGCGCCAGCAGCCCACTAGCGGGAGGTTGGCCAGATACGCAGTATTTT. Translating it yields CASSPLAGGWPDTQYF.